This TCR beta chain was found in a study of blood T cell repertoires in COVID-19. Overall study context: COVID-19 samples from acute and convalescent phases originated in the United States, Italy and Spain. PBMCs, B-cell-depleted T cells, or T cells provided the cDNA or gDNA that made up the material.

Original analysis: Estimates of nucleated cell counts were drawn from the amplification of reference gene primers. The assay was immunoSEQ multiplex PCR, and TCRdb's table has in-frame clones only and misses some. V and J calls and clone size come straight from that table; D and trimming were deduced from the DNA. The sample records roughly 300,000 clones, roughly 90% being singletons. This CDR3 is built from 17 residues. J gave up 4 bases and V 0 bases, and 7 bases lay outside the gene matches. CDR1 is MNHEY, CDR2 SMNVEV, per germline (reference sequence). V and J are TRBV27 and TRBJ1-5; 9 bases align to TRBD1. The sample consisted of peripheral blood. This sequence was found in a man aged 18-30 years who had recovered from COVID-19. DNA of the CDR3: TGTGCCAGCAGTTTATCTGGGACAGGGAGGTTGAATCAGCCCCAGCATTTT. It translates to CASSLSGTGRLNQPQHF.